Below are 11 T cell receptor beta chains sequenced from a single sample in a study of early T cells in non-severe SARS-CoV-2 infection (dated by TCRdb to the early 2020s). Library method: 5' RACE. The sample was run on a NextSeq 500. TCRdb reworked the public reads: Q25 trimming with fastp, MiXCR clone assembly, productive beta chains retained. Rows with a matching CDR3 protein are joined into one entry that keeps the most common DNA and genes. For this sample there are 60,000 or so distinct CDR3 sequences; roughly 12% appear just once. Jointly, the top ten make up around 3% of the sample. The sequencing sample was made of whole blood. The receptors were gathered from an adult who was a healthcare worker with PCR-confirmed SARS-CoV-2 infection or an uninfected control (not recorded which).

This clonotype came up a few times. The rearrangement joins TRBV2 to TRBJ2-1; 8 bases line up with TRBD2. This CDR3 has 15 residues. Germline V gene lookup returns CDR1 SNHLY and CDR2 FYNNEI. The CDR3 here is CTGSSGTSFINEQFF. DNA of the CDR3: TGTACCGGTAGTTCCGGGACTAGTTTCATCAATGAGCAGTTCTTC. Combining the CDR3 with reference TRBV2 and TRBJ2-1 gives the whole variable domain EPEVTQTPSHQVTQMGQEVILRCVPISNHLYFYWYRQILGQKVEFLVSFYNNEISEKSEIFDDQFSVERPDGSNFTLKIRSTKLEDSAMYFCTGSSGTSFINEQFFGPGTRLTVL.

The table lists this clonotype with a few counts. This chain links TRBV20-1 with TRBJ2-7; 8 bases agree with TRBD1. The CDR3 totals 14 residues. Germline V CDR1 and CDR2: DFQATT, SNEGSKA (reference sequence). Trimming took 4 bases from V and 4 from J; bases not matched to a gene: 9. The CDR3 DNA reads TGCAGTGCTACCCCAGGGGGCTGGGGTTACGAGCAGTACTTC. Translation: CSATPGGWGYEQYF.

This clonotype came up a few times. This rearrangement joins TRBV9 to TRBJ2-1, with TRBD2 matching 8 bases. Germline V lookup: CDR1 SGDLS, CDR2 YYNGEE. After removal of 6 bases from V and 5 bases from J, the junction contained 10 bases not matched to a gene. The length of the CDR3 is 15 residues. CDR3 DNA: TGTGCCAGCACCCGTGACGGGGGGGCCCACAATGAGCAGTTCTTC. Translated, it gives CASTRDGGAHNEQFF.

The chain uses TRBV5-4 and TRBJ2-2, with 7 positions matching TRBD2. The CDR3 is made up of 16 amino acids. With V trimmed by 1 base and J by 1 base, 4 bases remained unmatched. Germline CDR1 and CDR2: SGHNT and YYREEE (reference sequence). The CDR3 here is CASSLSLAQNTGELFF. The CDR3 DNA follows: TGTGCCAGCAGCTTGTCACTAGCGCAGAACACCGGGGAGCTGTTTTTT.

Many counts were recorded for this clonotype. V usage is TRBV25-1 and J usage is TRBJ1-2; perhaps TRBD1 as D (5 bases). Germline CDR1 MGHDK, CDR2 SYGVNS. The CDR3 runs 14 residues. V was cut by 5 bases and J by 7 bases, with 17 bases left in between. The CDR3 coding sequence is TGTGCCAGCAGTACCTGGGGGGAGGGGTCTGGCTACACCTTC. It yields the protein CASSTWGEGSGYTF.

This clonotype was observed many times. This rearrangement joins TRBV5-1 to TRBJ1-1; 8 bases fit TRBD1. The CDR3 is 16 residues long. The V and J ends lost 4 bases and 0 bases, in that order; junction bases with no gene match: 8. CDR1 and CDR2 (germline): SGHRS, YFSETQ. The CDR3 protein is CASSRTQGELNTEAFF. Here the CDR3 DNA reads TGCGCCAGCAGCCGGACACAGGGGGAGCTGAACACTGAAGCTTTCTTT.

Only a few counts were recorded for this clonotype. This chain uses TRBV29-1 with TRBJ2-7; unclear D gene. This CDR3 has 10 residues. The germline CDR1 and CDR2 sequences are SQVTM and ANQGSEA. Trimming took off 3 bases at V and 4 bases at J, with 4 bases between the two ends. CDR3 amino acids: CSVDWYEQYF. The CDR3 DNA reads TGCAGCGTTGACTGGTACGAGCAGTACTTC.

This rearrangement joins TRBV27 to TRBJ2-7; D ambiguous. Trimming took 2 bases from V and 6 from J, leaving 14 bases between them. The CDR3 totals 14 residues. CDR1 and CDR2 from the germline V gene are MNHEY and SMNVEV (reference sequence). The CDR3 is CASSLMASTGEQYF. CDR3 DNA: TGTGCCAGCAGTTTAATGGCCAGCACCGGCGAGCAGTACTTC.

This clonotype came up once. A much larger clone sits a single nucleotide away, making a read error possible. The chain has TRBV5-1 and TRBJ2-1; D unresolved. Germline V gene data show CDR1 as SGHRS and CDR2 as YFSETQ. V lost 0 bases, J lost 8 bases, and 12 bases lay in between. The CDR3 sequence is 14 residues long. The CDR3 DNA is TGCGCCAGCAGCTTGGAAAGTTTTTACGATGAGCAGTTCTTC. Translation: CASSLESFYDEQFF.

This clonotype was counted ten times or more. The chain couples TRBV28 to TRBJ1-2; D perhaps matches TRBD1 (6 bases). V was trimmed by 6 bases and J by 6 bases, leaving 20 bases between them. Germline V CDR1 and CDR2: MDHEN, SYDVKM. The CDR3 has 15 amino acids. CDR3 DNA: TGTGCCAGCAGCCGGACCGCTACCAAGGGGGATGGCTACACCTTC. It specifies CASSRTATKGDGYTF.

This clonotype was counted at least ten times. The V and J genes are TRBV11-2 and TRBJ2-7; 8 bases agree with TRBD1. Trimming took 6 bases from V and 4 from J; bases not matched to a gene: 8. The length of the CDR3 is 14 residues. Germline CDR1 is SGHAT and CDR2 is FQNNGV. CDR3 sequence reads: CASSWGDRTYEQYF. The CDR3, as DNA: TGTGCCAGCAGTTGGGGGGACAGGACTTACGAGCAGTACTTC.